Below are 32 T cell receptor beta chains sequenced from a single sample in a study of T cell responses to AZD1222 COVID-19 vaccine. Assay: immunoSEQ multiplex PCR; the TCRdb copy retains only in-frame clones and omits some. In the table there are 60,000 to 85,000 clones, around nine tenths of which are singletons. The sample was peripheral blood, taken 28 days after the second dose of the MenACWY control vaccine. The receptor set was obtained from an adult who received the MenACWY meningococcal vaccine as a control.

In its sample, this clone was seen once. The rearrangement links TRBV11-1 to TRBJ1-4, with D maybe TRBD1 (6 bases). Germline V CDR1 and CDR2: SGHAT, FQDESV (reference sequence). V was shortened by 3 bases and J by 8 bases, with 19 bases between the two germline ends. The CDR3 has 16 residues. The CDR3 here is CASSLVMAGVGEKLFF. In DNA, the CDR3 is TGTGCCAGCAGCTTGGTAATGGCAGGGGTCGGCGAAAAACTGTTTTTT.

CDR3 nucleotides: TGTGCCAGCAGTTTATTCCACGGAAATGGCTACACCTTC. Its translation is CASSLFHGNGYTF. The chain is built from TRBV12-3 or TRBV12-4 and TRBJ1-2; D is uncertain. V was trimmed by 2 bases and J by 6 bases, leaving 10 bases between them. CDR3 length: 13 residues.

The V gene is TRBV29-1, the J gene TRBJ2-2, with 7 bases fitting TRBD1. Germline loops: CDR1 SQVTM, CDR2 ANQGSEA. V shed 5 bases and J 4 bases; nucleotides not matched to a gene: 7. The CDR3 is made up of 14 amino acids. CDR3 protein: CSVSQGRFTGELFF. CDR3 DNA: TGCAGCGTTTCACAGGGGCGATTCACCGGGGAGCTGTTTTTT.

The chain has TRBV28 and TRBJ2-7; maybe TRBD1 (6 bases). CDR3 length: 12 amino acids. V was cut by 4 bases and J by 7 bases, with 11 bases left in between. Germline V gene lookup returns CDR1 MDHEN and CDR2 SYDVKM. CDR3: CASSSQGLEQYF. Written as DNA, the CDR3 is TGTGCCAGCAGTTCTCAGGGGTTGGAGCAGTACTTC.

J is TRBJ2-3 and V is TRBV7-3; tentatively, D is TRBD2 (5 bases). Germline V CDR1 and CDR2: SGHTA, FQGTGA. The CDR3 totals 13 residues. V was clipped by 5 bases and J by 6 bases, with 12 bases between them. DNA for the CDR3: TGTGCCAGCAGCGCTGAACCGGGGGATACGCAGTATTTT. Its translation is CASSAEPGDTQYF. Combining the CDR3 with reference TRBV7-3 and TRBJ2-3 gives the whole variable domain GAGVSQTPSNKVTEKGKYVELRCDPISGHTALYWYRQSLGQGPEFLIYFQGTGAADDSGLPNDRFFAVRPEGSVSTLKIQRTERGDSAVYLCASSAEPGDTQYFGPGTRLTVL.

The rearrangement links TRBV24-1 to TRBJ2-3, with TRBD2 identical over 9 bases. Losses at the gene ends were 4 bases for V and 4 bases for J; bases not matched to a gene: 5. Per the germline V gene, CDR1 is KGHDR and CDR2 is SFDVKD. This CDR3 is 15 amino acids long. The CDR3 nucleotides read TGTGCCACCAGTGACCATAGCGGGGGCCCAGATACGCAGTATTTT. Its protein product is CATSDHSGGPDTQYF.

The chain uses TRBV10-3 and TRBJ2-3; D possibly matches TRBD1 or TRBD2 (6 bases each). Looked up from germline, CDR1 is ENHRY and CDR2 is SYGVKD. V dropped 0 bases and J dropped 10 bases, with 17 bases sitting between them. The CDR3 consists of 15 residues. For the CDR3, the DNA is TGTGCCATCAGTGAGTCTCCGGGGGCCAGAGGACCGCAGTATTTT. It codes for CAISESPGARGPQYF.

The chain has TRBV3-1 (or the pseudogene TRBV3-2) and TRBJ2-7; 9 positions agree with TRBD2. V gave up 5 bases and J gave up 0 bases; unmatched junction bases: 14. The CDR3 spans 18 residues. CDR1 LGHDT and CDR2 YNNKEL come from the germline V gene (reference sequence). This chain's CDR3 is CASSSLRGGRGSSYEQYF. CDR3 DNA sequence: TGTGCCAGCAGCTCCCTGCGGGGGGGCCGCGGGTCCTCCTACGAGCAGTACTTC.

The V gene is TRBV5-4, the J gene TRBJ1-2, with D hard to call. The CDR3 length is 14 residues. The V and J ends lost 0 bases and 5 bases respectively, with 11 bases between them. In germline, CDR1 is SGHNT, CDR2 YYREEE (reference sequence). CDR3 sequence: CASSLVGQLYGYTF. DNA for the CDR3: TGTGCCAGCAGCTTGGTAGGGCAGCTTTATGGCTACACCTTC.

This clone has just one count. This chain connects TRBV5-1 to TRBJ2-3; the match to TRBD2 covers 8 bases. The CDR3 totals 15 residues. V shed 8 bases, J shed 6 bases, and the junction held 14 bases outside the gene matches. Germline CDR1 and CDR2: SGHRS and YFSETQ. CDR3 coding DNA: TGCGCCAGTCGAATATTCGGGACTAGGGAGGATACGCAGTATTTT. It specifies CASRIFGTREDTQYF.

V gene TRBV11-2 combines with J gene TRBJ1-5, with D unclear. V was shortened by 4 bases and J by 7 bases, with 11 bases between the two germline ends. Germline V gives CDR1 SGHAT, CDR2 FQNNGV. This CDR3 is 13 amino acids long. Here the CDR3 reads CASSSRFEQPQHF. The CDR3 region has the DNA TGTGCCAGCAGCTCCAGGTTTGAGCAGCCCCAGCATTTT.

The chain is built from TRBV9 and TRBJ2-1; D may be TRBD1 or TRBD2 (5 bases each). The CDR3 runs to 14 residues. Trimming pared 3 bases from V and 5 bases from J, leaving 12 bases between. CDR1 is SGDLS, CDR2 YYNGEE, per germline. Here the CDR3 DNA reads TGTGCCAGCAGCGCCGGGACGAGACACAATGAGCAGTTCTTC. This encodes CASSAGTRHNEQFF.

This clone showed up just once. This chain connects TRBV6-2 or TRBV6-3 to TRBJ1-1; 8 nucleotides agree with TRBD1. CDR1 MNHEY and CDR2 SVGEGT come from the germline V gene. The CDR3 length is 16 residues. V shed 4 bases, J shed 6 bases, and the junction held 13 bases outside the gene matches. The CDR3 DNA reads TGTGCCAGCAGTTCCCGGGACAGGCAGCACCCGGCTGAAGCTTTCTTT. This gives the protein CASSSRDRQHPAEAFF.

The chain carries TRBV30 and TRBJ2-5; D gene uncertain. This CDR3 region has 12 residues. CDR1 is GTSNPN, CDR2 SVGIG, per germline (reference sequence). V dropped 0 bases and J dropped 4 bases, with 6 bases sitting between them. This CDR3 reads CAWSVQRETQYF. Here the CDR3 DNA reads TGTGCCTGGAGTGTACAGAGAGAGACCCAGTACTTC.

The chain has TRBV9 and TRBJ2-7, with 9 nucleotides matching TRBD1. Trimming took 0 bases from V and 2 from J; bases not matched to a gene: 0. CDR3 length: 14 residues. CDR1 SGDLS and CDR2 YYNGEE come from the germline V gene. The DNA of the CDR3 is TGTGCCAGCAGCGTAGGGGACAGGGCCTACGAGCAGTACTTC. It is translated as CASSVGDRAYEQYF.

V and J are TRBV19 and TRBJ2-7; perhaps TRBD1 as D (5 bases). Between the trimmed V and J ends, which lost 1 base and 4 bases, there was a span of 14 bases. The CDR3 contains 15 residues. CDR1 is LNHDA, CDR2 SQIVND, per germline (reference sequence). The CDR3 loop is CASSIATQGGYEQYF. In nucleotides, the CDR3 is TGTGCCAGTAGTATAGCAACCCAGGGTGGATACGAGCAGTACTTC.

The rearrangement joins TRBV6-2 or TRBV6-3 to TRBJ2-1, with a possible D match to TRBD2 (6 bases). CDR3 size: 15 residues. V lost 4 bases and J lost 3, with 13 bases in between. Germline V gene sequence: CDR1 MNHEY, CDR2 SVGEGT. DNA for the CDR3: TGTGCCAGCAGTTCCGCTAGCGATTACTACAATGAGCAGTTCTTC. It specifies CASSSASDYYNEQFF.

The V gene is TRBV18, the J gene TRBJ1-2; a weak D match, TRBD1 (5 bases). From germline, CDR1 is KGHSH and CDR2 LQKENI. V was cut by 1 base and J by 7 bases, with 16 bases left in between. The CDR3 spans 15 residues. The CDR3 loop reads CASSPRAGSEGGYTF. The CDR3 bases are TGTGCCAGCTCACCACGGGCAGGGAGTGAAGGTGGCTACACCTTC. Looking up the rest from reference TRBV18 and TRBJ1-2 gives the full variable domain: NAGVMQNPRHLVRRRGQEARLRCSPMKGHSHVYWYRQLPEEGLKFMVYLQKENIIDESGMPKERFSAEFPKEGPSILRIQQVVRGDSAAYFCASSPRAGSEGGYTFGSGTRLTVV.

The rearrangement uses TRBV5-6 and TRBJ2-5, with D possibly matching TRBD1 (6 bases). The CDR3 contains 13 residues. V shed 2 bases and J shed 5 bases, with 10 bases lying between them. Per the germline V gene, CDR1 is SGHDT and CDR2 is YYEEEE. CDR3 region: CASSLQGLETQYF. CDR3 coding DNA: TGTGCCAGCAGCTTACAGGGTCTCGAGACCCAGTACTTC.

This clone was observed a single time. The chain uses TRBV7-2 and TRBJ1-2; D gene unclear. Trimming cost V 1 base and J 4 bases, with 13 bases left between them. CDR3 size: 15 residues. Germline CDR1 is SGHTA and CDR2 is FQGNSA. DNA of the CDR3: TGTGCCAGCAGCTTAGTTGGAGGATCCGTCTATGGCTACACCTTC. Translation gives CASSLVGGSVYGYTF.

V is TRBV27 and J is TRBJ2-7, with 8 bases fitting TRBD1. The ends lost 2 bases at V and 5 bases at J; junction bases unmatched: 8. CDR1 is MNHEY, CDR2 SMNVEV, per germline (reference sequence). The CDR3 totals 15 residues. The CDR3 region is CASSLQGAEIHEQYF. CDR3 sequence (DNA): TGTGCCAGCAGTTTACAGGGGGCCGAGATCCACGAGCAGTACTTC.

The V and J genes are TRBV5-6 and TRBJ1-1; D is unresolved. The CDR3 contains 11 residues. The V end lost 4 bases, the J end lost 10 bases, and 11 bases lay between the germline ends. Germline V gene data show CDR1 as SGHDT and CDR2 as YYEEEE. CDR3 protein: CASSLGSRAFF. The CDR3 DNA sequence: TGTGCCAGCAGCCTCGGATCCCGAGCTTTCTTT.

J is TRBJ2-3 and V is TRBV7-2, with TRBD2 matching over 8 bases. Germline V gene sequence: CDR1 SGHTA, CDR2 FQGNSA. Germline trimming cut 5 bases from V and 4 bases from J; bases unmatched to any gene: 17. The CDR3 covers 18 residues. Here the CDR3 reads CASSPRRVIGRASDTQYF. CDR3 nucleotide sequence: TGTGCCAGCAGCCCCCGACGAGTCATCGGGAGGGCCTCAGATACGCAGTATTTT.

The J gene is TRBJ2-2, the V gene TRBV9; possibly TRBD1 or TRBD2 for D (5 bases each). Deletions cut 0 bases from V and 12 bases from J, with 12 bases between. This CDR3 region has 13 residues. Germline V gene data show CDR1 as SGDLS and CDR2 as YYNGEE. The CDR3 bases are TGTGCCAGCAGCGTAGTTGTTCCGGGGCAGCTGTTTTTT. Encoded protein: CASSVVVPGQLFF. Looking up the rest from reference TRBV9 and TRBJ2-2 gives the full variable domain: DSGVTQTPKHLITATGQRVTLRCSPRSGDLSVYWYQQSLDQGLQFLIQYYNGEERAKGNILERFSAQQFPDLHSELNLSSLELGDSALYFCASSVVVPGQLFFGEGSRLTVL.

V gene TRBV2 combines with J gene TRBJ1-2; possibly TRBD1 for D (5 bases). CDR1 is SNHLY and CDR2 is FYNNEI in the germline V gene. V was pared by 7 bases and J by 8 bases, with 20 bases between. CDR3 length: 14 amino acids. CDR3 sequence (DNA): TGTGCCAGCACCGATGGGGCCTCACGAGGGGGCTACACCTTC. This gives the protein CASTDGASRGGYTF. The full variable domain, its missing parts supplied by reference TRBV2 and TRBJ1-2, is EPEVTQTPSHQVTQMGQEVILRCVPISNHLYFYWYRQILGQKVEFLVSFYNNEISEKSEIFDDQFSVERPDGSNFTLKIRSTKLEDSAMYFCASTDGASRGGYTFGSGTRLTVV.

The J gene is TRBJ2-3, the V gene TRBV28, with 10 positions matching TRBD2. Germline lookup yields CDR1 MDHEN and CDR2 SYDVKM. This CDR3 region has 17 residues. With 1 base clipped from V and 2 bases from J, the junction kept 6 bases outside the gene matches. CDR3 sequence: CASSLSLAGDLTDTQYF. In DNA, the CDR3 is TGTGCCAGCAGTTTATCGCTAGCGGGAGACCTCACAGATACGCAGTATTTT.

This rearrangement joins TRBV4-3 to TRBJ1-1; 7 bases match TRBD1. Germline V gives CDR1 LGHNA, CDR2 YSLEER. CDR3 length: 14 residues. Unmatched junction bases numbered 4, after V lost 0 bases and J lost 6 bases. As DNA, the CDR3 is TGCGCCAGCAGCCAAGACAGGGGGAAGGCTGAAGCTTTCTTT. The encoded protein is CASSQDRGKAEAFF.

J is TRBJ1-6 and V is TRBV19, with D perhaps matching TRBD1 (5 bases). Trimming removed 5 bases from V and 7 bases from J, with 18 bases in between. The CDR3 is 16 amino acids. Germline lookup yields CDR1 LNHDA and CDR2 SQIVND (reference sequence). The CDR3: CASSPQGLLGNSPLHF. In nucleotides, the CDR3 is TGTGCCAGTAGTCCTCAGGGTCTGCTGGGGAATTCACCCCTCCACTTT.

CDR3 coding DNA: TGCGCCAGCAGCTTGGACAGGCCTGGCACAGATACGCAGTATTTT. Translating gives CASSLDRPGTDTQYF. This sequence joins TRBV5-1 and TRBJ2-3; the D gene is possibly TRBD1 (5 bases). Germline V gene data show CDR1 as SGHRS and CDR2 as YFSETQ. Trimming left V 0 bases short and J 1 base short, with 9 bases between. This CDR3 is 15 amino acids long. Full variable domain (missing parts from reference TRBV5-1 and TRBJ2-3): KAGVTQTPRYLIKTRGQQVTLSCSPISGHRSVSWYQQTPGQGLQFLFEYFSETQRNKGNFPGRFSGRQFSNSRSEMNVSTLELGDSALYLCASSLDRPGTDTQYFGPGTRLTVL.

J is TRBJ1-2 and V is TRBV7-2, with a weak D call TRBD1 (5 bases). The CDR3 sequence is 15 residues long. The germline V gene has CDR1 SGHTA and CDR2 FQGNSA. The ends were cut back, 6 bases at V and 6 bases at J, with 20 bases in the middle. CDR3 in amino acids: CASSFKLVGVDGYTF. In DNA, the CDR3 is TGTGCCAGCAGTTTTAAGTTGGTGGGGGTGGATGGCTACACCTTC.

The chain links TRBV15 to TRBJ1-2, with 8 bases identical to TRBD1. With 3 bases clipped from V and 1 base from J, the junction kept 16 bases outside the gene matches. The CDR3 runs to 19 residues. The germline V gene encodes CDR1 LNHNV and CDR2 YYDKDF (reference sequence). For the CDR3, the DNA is TGTGCCACCAGCAGGTTTCCAGGGGGCGCGGACACACGTAACTATGGCTACACCTTC. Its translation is CATSRFPGGADTRNYGYTF.

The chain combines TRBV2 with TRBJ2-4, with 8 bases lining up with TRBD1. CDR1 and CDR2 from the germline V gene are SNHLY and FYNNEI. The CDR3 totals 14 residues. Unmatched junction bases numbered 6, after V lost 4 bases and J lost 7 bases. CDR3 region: CASSGDRGMNIQYF. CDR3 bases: TGTGCCAGCAGTGGAGACAGGGGCATGAACATTCAGTACTTC.